Listed below are T cell receptor beta chains from one sample, sequenced in a study of T cell responses to AZD1222 COVID-19 vaccine. Assay: immunoSEQ multiplex PCR; the TCRdb copy retains only in-frame clones and omits some. The profile shows approximately 150,000 clones, almost 90% of them singletons. Material: peripheral blood, obtained 28 days after the second AZD1222 dose. The receptors were gathered from an adult who received the AZD1222 COVID-19 vaccine. CDR3s include the opening cysteine and the closing phenylalanine or tryptophan. The D gene is left open where the match is weak. Clone size is shown for a subset of rows, as once, few, many or a class of expanded clone.

j_call clone_size v_call d_call cdr3_aa cdr3_nt
TRBJ1-2 - TRBV3-1/TRBV3-2 - CASSQPRRKHNYGYTF TGTGCCAGCAGCCAACCCAGACGGAAACACAACTATGGCTACACCTTC
TRBJ1-5 - TRBV29-1 TRBD1 CSVADRGLGQPQHF TGCAGCGTTGCAGACAGGGGGCTCGGACAGCCCCAGCATTTT
TRBJ1-5 - TRBV28 TRBD1 CASSNRTGGSNQPQHF TGTGCCAGCAGCAATCGGACAGGGGGAAGCAATCAGCCCCAGCATTTT
TRBJ1-2 - TRBV6-5 - CASSYKQSGYGYTF TGTGCCAGCAGTTACAAGCAGTCGGGCTATGGCTACACCTTC
TRBJ2-1 few TRBV7-2 - CASSLVLGQGHSFF TGTGCCAGCAGCTTAGTACTCGGGCAGGGACATTCCTTCTTC
TRBJ1-1 - TRBV18 - CASSPPGTVNTEAFF TGTGCCAGCTCACCACCAGGCACCGTGAACACTGAAGCTTTCTTT
TRBJ2-1 - TRBV4-2 - CASSQELPGRRFF TGTGCCAGCAGCCAAGAACTTCCCGGCCGCCGGTTCTTC
TRBJ2-2 - TRBV5-1 - CASSPESVTRGTGELFF TGCGCCAGCAGCCCCGAGTCAGTGACCCGCGGGACCGGGGAGCTGTTTTTT
TRBJ1-1 - TRBV6-5 - CASSYRFNTEAFF TGTGCCAGCAGTTACAGGTTTAACACTGAAGCTTTCTTT
TRBJ2-5 - TRBV19 TRBD2 CASRTSGRVETQYF TGTGCCAGTAGAACCAGCGGGAGGGTAGAGACCCAGTACTTC
TRBJ2-7 once TRBV20-1 - CSASQRRYEQYF TGCAGTGCTAGTCAGCGCAGATACGAGCAGTACTTC
TRBJ1-6 - TRBV12-3/TRBV12-4 - CASSSLRSPLHF TGTGCCAGCAGTTCCCTACGGTCACCCCTCCACTTT
TRBJ2-5 - TRBV12-1 - CASSCRLRDSSPETQYF TGTGCCAGCAGCTGCAGGCTCCGGGACAGTTCCCCAGAGACCCAGTACTTC
TRBJ1-1 - TRBV28 TRBD1 CASSPPGQVNTEAFF TGTGCCAGCAGTCCCCCGGGACAGGTAAACACTGAAGCTTTCTTT
TRBJ1-1 once TRBV18 - CASSPSSNPEAFF TGTGCCAGCTCACCGTCAAGTAATCCTGAAGCTTTCTTT
TRBJ1-2 - TRBV7-2 - CASSARQELRGMGYTF TGTGCCAGCAGCGCGCGACAGGAACTTCGGGGGATGGGCTACACCTTC
TRBJ1-1 - TRBV18 - CASSPSRTEAFF TGTGCCAGCTCACCATCAAGGACTGAAGCTTTCTTT
TRBJ2-7 - TRBV2 - CASSDEKGQLSAQYF TGTGCCAGCAGTGATGAGAAGGGCCAACTGTCTGCGCAGTACTTC
TRBJ1-4 few TRBV5-1 - CASSADTSTNEKLFF TGCGCCAGCAGCGCCGACACCTCAACTAATGAAAAACTGTTTTTT
TRBJ2-2 - TRBV5-1 TRBD2 CASSDGLADTGELFF TGCGCCAGCAGCGATGGACTAGCGGACACCGGGGAGCTGTTTTTT
TRBJ1-3 few TRBV10-1 - CASSIGSGNTIYF TGCGCCAGCAGTATCGGCTCTGGAAACACCATATATTTT
TRBJ1-3 - TRBV2 TRBD1 CASSGQGGNTIYF TGTGCCAGCAGTGGACAGGGTGGAAACACCATATATTTT
TRBJ1-5 once TRBV25-1 - CASSPMENQPQHF TGTGCCAGCAGTCCCATGGAGAATCAGCCCCAGCATTTT
TRBJ1-1 - TRBV7-3 - CASSPAGGFLAEAFF TGTGCCAGCAGCCCGGCCGGGGGCTTCTTGGCTGAAGCTTTCTTT
TRBJ2-6 once TRBV27 - CASSPRTVKHSGANVLTF TGTGCCAGCAGTCCGCGGACAGTGAAACACTCTGGGGCCAACGTCCTGACTTTC
TRBJ1-1 - TRBV29-1 TRBD1 CSVNRGKTEAFF TGCAGCGTAAACAGGGGGAAGACTGAAGCTTTCTTT
TRBJ1-5 - TRBV12-3/TRBV12-4 - CASREGGNQPQHF TGTGCCAGCAGGGAGGGAGGCAATCAGCCCCAGCATTTT
TRBJ1-5 - TRBV12-3/TRBV12-4 - CASSLRNQPQHF TGTGCCAGCAGTTTGAGGAATCAGCCCCAGCATTTT
TRBJ1-1 - TRBV6-2/TRBV6-3 - CASSYGQGPEAFF TGTGCCAGCAGTTACGGTCAGGGACCTGAAGCTTTCTTT
TRBJ1-1 - TRBV6-1 - CASSEMGRMGFGTEAFF TGTGCCAGCAGTGAAATGGGGAGGATGGGTTTTGGCACTGAAGCTTTCTTT
TRBJ1-3 - TRBV15 TRBD1 CATRKTGTGNTIYF TGTGCCACCAGAAAGACAGGGACTGGAAACACCATATATTTT
TRBJ2-1 - TRBV10-1 - CASSEGVRYEQFF TGCGCCAGCAGTGAGGGGGTACGGTATGAGCAGTTCTTC
TRBJ2-2 - TRBV19 - CASSAFRAAGELFF TGTGCCAGTAGTGCCTTCAGGGCCGCCGGGGAGCTGTTTTTT
TRBJ2-1 - TRBV7-2 TRBD2 CASSLDSSGKNEQFF TGTGCCAGCAGCTTAGATTCTAGCGGGAAAAATGAGCAGTTCTTC
TRBJ1-2 few TRBV28 - CASTPVGINYGYTF TGTGCCAGCACGCCCGTGGGCATTAACTATGGCTACACCTTC
TRBJ1-5 - TRBV19 TRBD1 CASSINLRQGASNQPQHF TGTGCCAGTAGTATAAACCTACGACAGGGCGCAAGCAATCAGCCCCAGCATTTT
TRBJ1-5 - TRBV4-2 - CASSQVSGGPVEPQHF TGTGCCAGCAGCCAAGTTTCGGGGGGCCCGGTGGAGCCCCAGCATTTT
TRBJ2-6 - TRBV25-1 TRBD1 CASSGRTGNSGANVLTF TGTGCCAGCAGTGGCCGGACAGGGAACTCTGGGGCCAACGTCCTGACTTTC
TRBJ1-4 - TRBV6-1 TRBD1 CASSEDRVGWKLFF TGTGCCAGCAGTGAGGACAGGGTAGGATGGAAACTGTTTTTT
TRBJ1-4 - TRBV27 TRBD1 CASSLGTDGEKLFF TGTGCCAGCAGTTTAGGGACAGACGGTGAAAAACTGTTTTTT
TRBJ2-3 - TRBV19 - CASSRTGTDTQYF TGTGCCAGTAGTAGGACAGGCACAGATACGCAGTATTTT
TRBJ2-2 - TRBV5-1 TRBD2 CASSLGGLANTGELFF TGCGCCAGCAGCTTGGGAGGACTAGCGAACACCGGGGAGCTGTTTTTT
TRBJ1-1 - TRBV28 - CASTREGLGEAFF TGTGCCAGCACCAGGGAAGGGTTGGGTGAAGCTTTCTTT
TRBJ2-2 - TRBV13 TRBD2 CASSAATSGRAGELFF TGTGCCAGCAGCGCTGCTACTAGCGGGAGGGCCGGGGAGCTGTTTTTT
TRBJ1-3 - TRBV3-1/TRBV3-2 - CASSQAGAGNTIYF TGTGCCAGCAGCCAAGCTGGGGCTGGAAACACCATATATTTT
TRBJ2-3 - TRBV7-6 TRBD2 CASSLMGGSTDTQYF TGTGCCAGCAGCTTAATGGGAGGGAGCACAGATACGCAGTATTTT
TRBJ1-5 - TRBV28 - CASSFHRLGNQPQHF TGTGCCAGCAGTTTCCATCGTCTAGGCAATCAGCCCCAGCATTTT
TRBJ2-7 - TRBV28 TRBD2 CASRRPGLAGFEQYF TGTGCCAGCAGACGACCGGGACTAGCGGGATTCGAGCAGTACTTC
TRBJ2-5 once TRBV4-1 - CASSQELGAFGETQYF TGCGCCAGCAGCCAAGAGTTGGGAGCTTTCGGGGAGACCCAGTACTTC
TRBJ1-6 - TRBV13 TRBD1 CASSPGQGANNSPLHF TGTGCCAGCAGCCCCGGACAGGGGGCAAATAATTCACCCCTCCACTTT
TRBJ2-7 - TRBV7-8 - CASSLDLSEQYF TGTGCCAGCAGCTTAGACCTCTCCGAGCAGTACTTC
TRBJ2-2 - TRBV7-2 TRBD2 CASSLNPGGAGELFF TGTGCCAGCAGCCTAAACCCGGGGGGGGCCGGGGAGCTGTTTTTT
TRBJ1-1 - TRBV27 - CASSFRGGAEAFF TGTGCCAGCAGTTTCCGGGGTGGGGCTGAAGCTTTCTTT